The text below deals with one T cell receptor beta chain. The antigen is unknown. Looked up from germline, CDR1 is MGHRA and CDR2 is YSYEKL. With V trimmed by 6 bases and J by 5 bases, 12 bases remained unmatched. The CDR3 is made up of 16 amino acids. The sample belongs to a study of radiotherapy plus CTLA-4 blockade in lung cancer. Study observations and caveats: The best prediction of response reportedly came from early blood T cell clone dynamics, with interferon-beta. In blood, tumor-derived TCR clones expanded after radiotherapy plus ipilimumab.

Libraries were prepared by immunoSEQ multiplex PCR; TCRdb keeps only in-frame clonotypes and omits some of them. The sample holds more than 40,000 clones; around 72% are singletons and the top ten take around 3.3%. The sequencing used peripheral blood, collected from a patient treated with radiotherapy plus ipilimumab. The receptor comes from a human donor with non-small cell lung cancer who had a complete response to radiotherapy plus ipilimumab. V gene TRBV4-1 combines with J gene TRBJ2-1, with TRBD2 matching 8 bases. The DNA for the CDR3 is TGCGCCAGCAGAGGGAGGGTAGCGGGGATCAACAATGAGCAGTTCTTC. It is translated as CASRGRVAGINNEQFF.